The rows below give T cell receptor beta chains drawn from one sample of a study of T cell changes during pregnancy in multiple sclerosis. Sequencing used immunoSEQ multiplex PCR; TCRdb keeps in-frame clones, though not all of them. The sample carries fewer than 80,000 clones, approximately 92% recorded once. This specimen was peripheral blood, taken in the third trimester of pregnancy. The receptors were gathered from a female donor in good health, enrolled as a control in a pregnancy study. CDR3s leave out the opening cysteine and the closing phenylalanine or tryptophan. Fields, in order: V gene, J gene, CDR3 protein.

V gene: TRBV4-1; J gene: TRBJ2-5; CDR3 protein: ASSQVPRQGVNIFRTSTQY
V gene: TRBV19; J gene: TRBJ2-3; CDR3 protein: ASSSGYTDTQY
V gene: TRBV5-1; J gene: TRBJ2-7; CDR3 protein: ASSLGAGGPYEQY
V gene: TRBV7-2; J gene: TRBJ2-3; CDR3 protein: ASSSSGAKQY
V gene: TRBV9; J gene: TRBJ2-3; CDR3 protein: ASSLGLAVLTDTQY
V gene: TRBV4-1; J gene: TRBJ1-1; CDR3 protein: ASSTTVEAF
V gene: TRBV9; J gene: TRBJ2-4; CDR3 protein: ASSAAHTGGAGGHIQY
V gene: TRBV7-2; J gene: TRBJ2-7; CDR3 protein: ASSRSGDNYEQY
V gene: TRBV7-8; J gene: TRBJ2-1; CDR3 protein: ASSLSGGTSALHNEQF
V gene: TRBV28; J gene: TRBJ2-5; CDR3 protein: ASSRTTGTQETQY
V gene: TRBV6-1; J gene: TRBJ2-7; CDR3 protein: ATWERAGRSYEQY
V gene: TRBV11-3; J gene: TRBJ1-6; CDR3 protein: ASSLKPQGMNHNSPLH
V gene: TRBV25-1; J gene: TRBJ2-3; CDR3 protein: ASSDGLAGAIDTQY
V gene: TRBV5-6; J gene: TRBJ2-1; CDR3 protein: ASRDWSSYNEQF
V gene: TRBV2; J gene: TRBJ2-1; CDR3 protein: ASKKREGPNEQF
V gene: TRBV4-3; J gene: TRBJ2-3; CDR3 protein: ASSREGTGSTDTQY
V gene: TRBV5-1; J gene: TRBJ1-6; CDR3 protein: ASRLGPQVNNSPLH
V gene: TRBV4-3; J gene: TRBJ1-3; CDR3 protein: ASSHNTRGSSGNTIY
V gene: TRBV19; J gene: TRBJ2-5; CDR3 protein: ASSGGLAGGQETQY
V gene: TRBV7-3; J gene: TRBJ2-3; CDR3 protein: ASSLIPGGPRLADSSTQY
V gene: TRBV11-2; J gene: TRBJ2-4; CDR3 protein: ASSLEGSQNLAKNIQY
V gene: TRBV20-1; J gene: TRBJ2-1; CDR3 protein: SAANNEQF
V gene: TRBV7-2; J gene: TRBJ2-5; CDR3 protein: ASSPWAGNQETQY
V gene: TRBV6-5; J gene: TRBJ2-4; CDR3 protein: ASSPGSAGDRIQY
V gene: TRBV9; J gene: TRBJ1-6; CDR3 protein: ASSVAGDSYNSPLH
V gene: TRBV15; J gene: TRBJ1-4; CDR3 protein: ATSRDKLGQGRVTNEKLF